This T cell receptor (beta chain) was captured by sequencing in a study of T cell repertoires in MIS-A myocarditis (dated by TCRdb to 2021 to 2024). Amplification of TCRbeta CDR3 regions relied on the immunoSEQ bias-controlled multiplex PCR, followed by high-throughput sequencing. The paper's data handling went like this. The immunoSEQ vendor pipeline collapsed and filtered the CDR3 sequences so that the abundance and frequency of each unique TCRbeta CDR3 could be quantified. Using a 90% global sequence identity threshold, CD-HIT clustered dominant CDR3 amino acid sequences together with SARS-CoV-2-specific ImmuneCODE TCRbeta sequences. Clones with frequencies of 0.1 to 1 were classed as hyperexpanded, and 0.01 to 0.1 as large. For the dominant clones, CDR3 amino acid sequences and V and J gene assignments were confirmed with MiXCR. The R stringdist package was used to compute Levenshtein distances between the patient clonotypes and the ImmuneCODE hits. Sourced from immuneACCESS, this table was stored by TCRdb with only in-frame sequences that have V and J called. A share of the clones is absent; for the studies checked, an unresolved V gene accounts for under half, and the remainder has no known explanation. D and trimming come from the DNA, and the V and J calls and clone size come from that table. Here the sample has 10,000 to 12,000 clones; about 80% occur a single time. Of the sample, about 30% is held by the ten largest clones.

This clone was recorded a few times. Its antigen target is currently unknown. Base qualities are not recorded, but no much larger clone differs from it by a single base. Spanning cysteine to phenylalanine, the CDR3 consists of 14 amino acids. Here the CDR3 DNA is all that survives: 42 bases in frame from base 1. V was cut back by 4 bases and J by 4 bases, leaving a gap of 13 bases between them. CDR1 is given as SNHLY and CDR2 as FYNNEI, both from the germline V gene. The QIAamp DNA FFPE kit was used to extract genomic DNA from formalin-fixed paraffin-embedded autopsy tissue. The chain is made from TRBV2 and TRBJ1-1; the D gene lacks a confident call. The sequence was collected from a man between 18 and 35 years old with fulminant myocarditis from multisystem inflammatory syndrome in adults (MIS-A) after COVID-19. Sequencing was performed on right ventricle heart tissue obtained at autopsy. The intended sense of this specimen's cell subset or site label: cardiac tissue sample (left or right ventricle, interventricular septum, or pericardium). At the DNA level, the sequence is TGTGCCAGCAGTGGGATGGGATATGCCACTGAAGCTTTCTTT. Translated, it gives CASSGMGYATEAFF.